A single sample is the source of the 9 T cell receptor beta chains below, sequenced in a study of cytomegalovirus exposure and HLA in healthy donors. With 60 Vbeta and 13 Jbeta primers, the PCR was carried out. Produced via immunoSEQ multiplex PCR; TCRdb's table is partial and in-frame only. This table holds some 99,000 clones, roughly 70% found once. Sequencing input: PBMCs. Source of these receptors: a woman in her 70s in good health and CMV-seropositive.

The chain carries TRBV6-5 and TRBJ2-3; D perhaps matches TRBD1 (6 bases). Germline CDR1 and CDR2: MNHEY and SVGAGI. CDR3 length equals 15 residues. The V end was cut by 3 bases, the J end by 2 bases, with 12 bases between. CDR3 DNA sequence: TGTGCCAGCAGTTATCGGGACAAGTCCACAGATACGCAGTATTTT. It yields the protein CASSYRDKSTDTQYF.

This clone was detected a few times. This rearrangement joins TRBV19 to TRBJ1-1; 7 bases are a match to TRBD1. V lost 4 bases to trimming and J lost 4 bases; unmatched junction nucleotides: 6. Germline V gene data show CDR1 as LNHDA and CDR2 as SQIVND (reference sequence). CDR3 length: 14 residues. CDR3 DNA: TGTGCCAGTAGTACCGGGACAGTGCCCACTGAAGCTTTCTTT. Amino acid sequence: CASSTGTVPTEAFF.

In its sample, this clone was seen a few times. The chain carries TRBV4-3 and TRBJ2-1; D unresolved. CDR1 is LGHNA and CDR2 is YSLEER in the germline V gene. The CDR3 covers 14 residues. V lost 0 bases and J lost 7, with 10 bases in between. The DNA of the CDR3 is TGCGCCAGCAGCCAAGAGACTCGGCGGAATGAGCAGTTCTTC. Translated: CASSQETRRNEQFF.

The chain recombines TRBV7-8 with TRBJ2-7, with 9 positions matching TRBD1. Trimming cost V 2 bases and J 1 base; bases outside gene matches: 3. The CDR3 runs 15 residues. Germline V CDR1 and CDR2: SGHVS, FQNEAQ. The CDR3 DNA reads TGTGCCAGCAGCTTACTCGGGACAGGGTCCTACGAGCAGTACTTC. It specifies CASSLLGTGSYEQYF.

The chain has TRBV2 and TRBJ1-5; D gene ambiguous. CDR1 is SNHLY, CDR2 FYNNEI, per germline. The V gene lost 7 bases and the J gene lost 2 bases, with 15 bases spanning the gap. This CDR3 region has 15 residues. CDR3 loop: CASTASTPGNQPQHF. CDR3 bases: TGTGCCAGCACCGCGAGCACCCCGGGCAATCAGCCCCAGCATTTT.

The CDR3 loop reads CASSPRTGVGYTF. Here the CDR3 DNA reads TGTGCCAGCAGCCCACGGACAGGGGTCGGCTACACCTTC. The chain employs TRBV7-8 and TRBJ1-2, with 9 positions matching TRBD1. There are 13 residues in the CDR3. From germline, CDR1 is SGHVS and CDR2 FQNEAQ. V shed 5 bases, J shed 8 bases, and the junction held 6 bases outside the gene matches. The full variable domain, with the rest looked up from reference TRBV7-8 and TRBJ1-2, is GAGVSQSPRYKVAKRGQDVALRCDPISGHVSLFWYQQALGQGPEFLTYFQNEAQLDKSGLPSDRFFAERPEGSVSTLKIQRTQQEDSAVYLCASSPRTGVGYTFGSGTRLTVV.

V usage is TRBV2 and J usage is TRBJ1-5; a weak D match, TRBD1 (5 bases). The V and J ends lost 1 base and 2 bases respectively, with 9 bases between them. The CDR3 totals 15 residues. Germline CDR1 is SNHLY and CDR2 is FYNNEI. The CDR3 loop reads CASSEGGTGNQPQHF. The DNA of the CDR3 is TGTGCCAGCAGTGAAGGGGGGACTGGCAATCAGCCCCAGCATTTT. Full variable domain (remainder filled in from reference TRBV2 and TRBJ1-5): EPEVTQTPSHQVTQMGQEVILRCVPISNHLYFYWYRQILGQKVEFLVSFYNNEISEKSEIFDDQFSVERPDGSNFTLKIRSTKLEDSAMYFCASSEGGTGNQPQHFGDGTRLSIL.

There are a few counts of this clone. The CDR3 region is CASSRREAYEQYF. In DNA form, the CDR3 reads TGTGCCAGCAGTAGGCGGGAAGCCTACGAGCAGTACTTC. The V gene is TRBV6-6, the J gene TRBJ2-7; D perhaps matches TRBD2 (6 bases). This CDR3 spans 13 amino acids. Germline-derived CDR1 and CDR2 are MNHNY and SVGAGI (reference sequence). V lost 5 bases and J lost 2, with 10 bases in between.

The chain employs TRBV25-1 and TRBJ1-4, with D uncertain. Germline V gene data show CDR1 as MGHDK and CDR2 as SYGVNS. The CDR3 consists of 12 residues. Trimming cost V 2 bases and J 7 bases, with 5 bases left between them. This CDR3 is CASSEQFEKLFF. The DNA for the CDR3 is TGTGCCAGCAGTGAACAATTTGAAAAACTGTTTTTT.